This TCR beta chain was captured by sequencing in a study of T cell responses to AZD1222 COVID-19 vaccine. Measured with immunoSEQ multiplex PCR; TCRdb has only the in-frame clones, and not every one. The top ten clones hold 3.5% to 4.5% of a sample with about 95,000 clones, roughly nine tenths of them seen once. The CDR3 is made up of 16 amino acids. Germline V lookup: CDR1 SGDLS, CDR2 YYNGEE. The trim removed 4 bases at V and 0 bases at J, leaving 4 bases unmatched. The receptor was isolated from an adult in good health. The chain has TRBV9 and TRBJ2-1; 10 positions agree with TRBD2. This sample comprised peripheral blood, obtained on day 0 of AZD1222 vaccination. The CDR3 loop is CASSFSGGSSYNEQFF. The CDR3 DNA sequence: TGTGCCAGCAGCTTTAGCGGGGGGAGCTCCTACAATGAGCAGTTCTTC.